Listed below are T cell receptor beta chains from one sample, sequenced in a study of blood T cells in healthy people across ages. TCRdb re-called the 5' RACE reads with MiXCR, one entry per CDR3 protein. This table holds about 930,000 distinct CDR3 sequences, about 28% found once. These data are also associated with another study on T cells of mothers and their children.

Sequences were obtained from blood. These TCRs come from a woman aged 40 to 50 in good health. The CDR3 runs from the conserved cysteine through the conserved F or W. Clone sizes are given selectively: once, few, many, or a class where the clone is expanded.

j_call clone_size v_call cdr3_aa
TRBJ2-3 NA TRBV5-1 CASSLHPNTDTQYF
TRBJ2-5 NA TRBV29-1 CSVKNRDQETQYF
TRBJ2-1 few TRBV4-1 CASSQDLRGFNYNEQFF
TRBJ2-7 many TRBV28 CASSLSMSEQYF
TRBJ1-3 NA TRBV6-1 CASSENSPGAYGNTIYF
TRBJ1-1 NA TRBV13 CASSSWTENTEAFF
NA NA TRBV5-1 CVSSLTGTYEQYF
TRBJ1-1 few TRBV7-9 CASSLRGVDTEAFF
TRBJ2-6 many TRBV7-8 CASSLGGPRGPGANVLTF
TRBJ1-2 NA TRBV19 CASSPGVSSYTF
TRBJ2-5 few TRBV6-2/TRBV6-3 CASSYSGWTGAQETQYF
TRBJ1-2 NA TRBV5-1 CASSVNQGYYGYTF
TRBJ1-5 many TRBV29-1 CSVRESNQPQHF
TRBJ1-2 NA TRBV28 CASRPETSAYGYTF
TRBJ2-3 NA TRBV20-1 CSASLAGTSGDTQYF
TRBJ2-7 many TRBV20-1 CSASSQGAIGAYEQYF
TRBJ1-5 few TRBV5-5 CASSLVFRDQPQHF
TRBJ2-3 NA TRBV27 CASSFTGPWTDTQYF
TRBJ1-1 NA TRBV5-1 CASSLAIGAEAFF
TRBJ2-7 many TRBV5-1 CASSLTGLYEQYF
TRBJ2-7 NA TRBV28 CASRGVAGGYSYEQYF
NA NA TRBV28 CASTSGTGEYEQYF
TRBJ1-1 many TRBV6-1 CASSARLGEGNTEAFF
TRBJ1-5 once TRBV18 CASSRDSGGNQPQHF
TRBJ2-3 NA TRBV12-3/TRBV12-4 CASTAVRTDTQYF
TRBJ1-4 few TRBV15 CATSRDLSAGLSLFF
TRBJ1-2 NA TRBV4-2 CASSKGTARGYTF
TRBJ1-5 NA TRBV28 CASSSQGRGQPQHF
TRBJ1-1 few TRBV4-1 CASSQDPGIEAFF
TRBJ2-7 many TRBV2 CASSDILPSTYEQYF
TRBJ1-2 few TRBV18 CASSPAGTGAANYGYTF
TRBJ2-1 NA TRBV5-1 CASSTQGGGGGYNEQFF
TRBJ1-2 NA TRBV4-2 CASSQEKAGGYYYGYTF
TRBJ2-2 few TRBV12-3/TRBV12-4 CASSPPYTGELFF
TRBJ1-2 few TRBV6-6 CASSYTQGADYGYTF
TRBJ1-5 NA TRBV28 CASSLYRVQPQHF
TRBJ1-5 few TRBV7-8 CASSQGPDRVYQPQHF
TRBJ2-1 NA TRBV10-3 CAISEQGAGNEQFF
TRBJ2-1 once TRBV5-1 CASSLVRQDQETQFF
TRBJ2-3 NA TRBV15 CAASVQLPGTDTQYF
TRBJ2-1 once TRBV5-1 CASSLGSGNNEQFF
TRBJ1-3 once TRBV28 CASSSGPRRSGNTIYF
TRBJ1-1 many TRBV7-9 CASSLERTEAFF
TRBJ1-4 NA TRBV12-3/TRBV12-4 CASSLSGQSNEKLFF
TRBJ2-5 many TRBV7-2 CASQPGPPETQYF
TRBJ2-3 NA TRBV12-3/TRBV12-4 CASSLGLVSADTQYF
TRBJ1-5 NA TRBV7-9 CASSPPPVRNQPQHF
TRBJ2-1 many TRBV29-1 CSVFGGDSYNEQFF
TRBJ2-1 few TRBV7-3 CASSYSGAYNEQFF
TRBJ2-7 many TRBV6-6 CASSYSKQGVRVGQYF
TRBJ2-2 few TRBV5-1 CASSLHGQGANTGELFF
TRBJ2-1 few TRBV6-5 CASHQGFHEQFF
TRBJ1-2 many TRBV10-2 CASSEGAFVRGARDYGYTF
TRBJ1-1 few TRBV9 CASSVDPRYSEAFF
TRBJ2-7 many TRBV29-1 CSVERSGHPNEQYF
TRBJ2-3 many TRBV7-2 CASSNSGGERGTQYF
TRBJ2-7 many TRBV10-3 CAISYGTGPSYEQYF
TRBJ2-1 many TRBV20-1 CSARDLSVAYNEQFF
TRBJ2-3 NA TRBV2 CASSEPDPQYF
TRBJ1-2 many TRBV15 CATSRVYLDRDGYTF